A selection of T cell receptor beta chains follows, all from one sample in a study of T cell responses to AZD1222 COVID-19 vaccine. Some clones are missing from TCRdb's copy, which holds only in-frame ones; the method was immunoSEQ multiplex PCR. The table shows roughly 120,000 clones, with roughly 92% occurring only once. Material: peripheral blood, obtained 28 days after the second AZD1222 dose. The receptors stem from an adult who received the AZD1222 COVID-19 vaccine. Each CDR3 is given with its conserved first and last residue. D genes are given only for firm matches. Not all rows give a size; the values are once, few, many and, for expanded clones, a class.

abundance	v_gene	d_gene	j_gene	CDR3nt	CDR3aa
NA	TRBV5-1	NA	TRBJ2-7	TGCGCCAGCAGCTTGGGGGCAGGGCCAAGCTCCTACGAGCAGTACTTC	CASSLGAGPSSYEQYF
NA	TRBV19	TRBD1	TRBJ1-6	TGTGCCAGTAGTTCCCCGACAGGGAGGGCTTCACCCCTCCACTTT	CASSSPTGRASPLHF
NA	TRBV28	TRBD1	TRBJ1-5	TGTGCCAGCAGTTTATACAGGGGGGTATCTCAGCCCCAGCATTTT	CASSLYRGVSQPQHF
NA	TRBV7-6	TRBD2	TRBJ2-1	TGTGCCAGCAGCTTAAAGACTAGCGGGAGGGGCGGTGAGCAGTTCTTC	CASSLKTSGRGGEQFF
NA	TRBV9	NA	TRBJ2-4	TGTGCCAGCAGCCCGTCACGGGACGGATTGCAAAACATTCAGTACTTC	CASSPSRDGLQNIQYF
NA	TRBV5-5	NA	TRBJ1-4	TGTGCCAGCAGCTGGGGATCATATAATGAAAAACTGTTTTTT	CASSWGSYNEKLFF
NA	TRBV5-8	NA	TRBJ1-1	TGTGCCAGCAGAGGGGTGAGGGTCATGAACACTGAAGCTTTCTTT	CASRGVRVMNTEAFF
NA	TRBV10-1	NA	TRBJ1-1	TGCGCCAGCAGTTCAACAGGGTTCACTGAAGCTTTCTTT	CASSSTGFTEAFF
NA	TRBV6-5	NA	TRBJ1-1	TGTGCCGGCGCGGGGGAAGGGAACACTGAAGCTTTCTTT	CAGAGEGNTEAFF
NA	TRBV6-1	TRBD2	TRBJ2-7	TGTGCCAGCAGTGACCCCGGGACTAGCGGCTACGAGCAGTACTTC	CASSDPGTSGYEQYF
NA	TRBV5-1	NA	TRBJ1-2	TGCGCCAGCACGGACACGGCGGATGGCTACACCTTC	CASTDTADGYTF
once	TRBV4-2	NA	TRBJ2-1	TGTGCCAGCAGCCAAGATCCGGGACCCACCAAAAACAATGAGCAGTTCTTC	CASSQDPGPTKNNEQFF
NA	TRBV5-1	TRBD1	TRBJ1-4	TGCGCCAGCAGCGTCGGGACAGGGAATGAAAAACTGTTTTTT	CASSVGTGNEKLFF
NA	TRBV2	TRBD1	TRBJ1-1	TGTGCCAGCAGTAGGACAGGGGTCACTGAAGCTTTCTTT	CASSRTGVTEAFF
NA	TRBV10-2	NA	TRBJ1-5	TGCGCCAGCGCCACTACGAGTAGCAATCAGCCCCAGCATTTT	CASATTSSNQPQHF
NA	TRBV11-3	NA	TRBJ2-7	TGTGCCAGCAGCTCCCCGGGTGGCGAGCAGTACTTC	CASSSPGGEQYF
NA	TRBV3-1/TRBV3-2	TRBD1	TRBJ2-5	TGTGCCAGCAGCCAAGGGACAGGGACTTTAGGAGAGACCCAGTACTTC	CASSQGTGTLGETQYF
NA	TRBV7-6	TRBD1	TRBJ2-5	TGTGCCAGCAGCTTAGAAGGACAGGACTTCACCCAGTACTTC	CASSLEGQDFTQYF
NA	TRBV18	NA	TRBJ1-4	TGTGCCAGCTCACCACGAACGGATAATGAAAAACTGTTTTTT	CASSPRTDNEKLFF
NA	TRBV3-1/TRBV3-2	TRBD2	TRBJ2-5	TGTGCCAGCAGCCCCCGGGGTAGCGGGAGGGCCCAGGAGACCCAGTACTTC	CASSPRGSGRAQETQYF
NA	TRBV7-3	NA	TRBJ1-6	TGTGCCAGCAGCCTCCCTATAAGCTCCTATAATTCACCCCTCCACTTT	CASSLPISSYNSPLHF
NA	TRBV30	NA	TRBJ1-1	TGTGCCTGGAGTACGCCGCCCATGAACACTGAAGCTTTCTTT	CAWSTPPMNTEAFF
NA	TRBV5-1	NA	TRBJ1-1	TGCGCCAGCAGTTTGGTCGGGGGGAGCACTGAAGCTTTCTTT	CASSLVGGSTEAFF
once	TRBV27	NA	TRBJ2-3	TGTGCCAGCAGTCCTCCGGCCTACCGGACGATGAGGGTGGCGCAGTATTTT	CASSPPAYRTMRVAQYF
NA	TRBV30	TRBD1	TRBJ2-7	TGTGCCGGTGACAGGGGGACCACCTACGAGCAGTACTTC	CAGDRGTTYEQYF
NA	TRBV18	NA	TRBJ2-3	TGTGCCAGCTCACCACCAGGAGGTACCACAGATACGCAGTATTTT	CASSPPGGTTDTQYF
NA	TRBV18	NA	TRBJ2-7	TGTGCCAGCTCACCATCAGGGGCAGGGACCTACGAGCAGTACTTC	CASSPSGAGTYEQYF
NA	TRBV19	NA	TRBJ2-2	TGTGCCAGTAGTATCGTAGGGCTAGCCGGGGAGCTGTTTTTT	CASSIVGLAGELFF
once	TRBV10-2	NA	TRBJ2-7	TGCGCCAGCAGCCCCGACTCTGAGCAGTACTTC	CASSPDSEQYF
NA	TRBV10-3	NA	TRBJ1-4	TGTGCCACCCAGGGAGGGGGGAATGAAAAACTGTTTTTT	CATQGGGNEKLFF
few	TRBV5-1	NA	TRBJ2-2	TGCGCCAGCAGCTTTAGCCCCGGGGAGCTGTTTTTT	CASSFSPGELFF
NA	TRBV6-5	NA	TRBJ1-5	TGTGCCAGGTGCCGGCGGGGAGGCAATCAGCCCCAGCATTTT	CARCRRGGNQPQHF
medium-sized	TRBV25-1	TRBD1	TRBJ2-3	TGTGCCAGCAGTAAAGGGGACAGGGACACAGATACGCAGTATTTT	CASSKGDRDTDTQYF
NA	TRBV7-3	NA	TRBJ2-1	TGTGCCAGCAGCTCTATTAGTGGCGCCTACAATGAGCAGTTCTTC	CASSSISGAYNEQFF
NA	TRBV2	TRBD2	TRBJ2-3	TGTGCCAGCAGCCCTTTCGGACTAGCGGGAGGGCCACGTTCGGATACGCAGTATTTT	CASSPFGLAGGPRSDTQYF
NA	TRBV4-2	TRBD1	TRBJ2-3	TGTGCCAGCAGCCAAGATCTAGGACAGGGCACAGATACGCAGTATTTT	CASSQDLGQGTDTQYF
NA	TRBV6-1	NA	TRBJ2-3	TGTGCCAGCAGTGAAGGAATCGTATCAGGGACCGCGTCCTACACAGATACGCAGTATTTT	CASSEGIVSGTASYTDTQYF
NA	TRBV5-1	TRBD2	TRBJ2-3	TGCGCCAGCAGCTTGGTAGGACTAGCGGGATGGGAGGCAGATACGCAGTATTTT	CASSLVGLAGWEADTQYF
few	TRBV28	TRBD1	TRBJ1-5	TGTGCCAGCAGGCGCGGACAGGGGATTCAGCCCCAGCATTTT	CASRRGQGIQPQHF
NA	TRBV19	TRBD1	TRBJ2-2	TGTGCCAGTAGTAGCCACAGGGGGATCCCCCTGAACACCGGGGAGCTGTTTTTT	CASSSHRGIPLNTGELFF
few	TRBV15	TRBD1	TRBJ1-4	TGTGCCACCAGCAGAGACAGGGGGTGGGATGAAAAACTGTTTTTT	CATSRDRGWDEKLFF
NA	TRBV9	NA	TRBJ2-7	TGTGCCAGCAGCGTAGCAGGGGGGAACTACGAGCAGTACTTC	CASSVAGGNYEQYF
NA	TRBV19	TRBD2	TRBJ2-1	TGTGCCAGTAGTATAGATGGAGTAGCGGGAGGGCCTTGGAATGAGCAGTTCTTC	CASSIDGVAGGPWNEQFF
NA	TRBV7-9	NA	TRBJ1-2	TGTGCCAGCAGCTTAGAAACAGGCGTGGGCTACACCTTC	CASSLETGVGYTF
once	TRBV7-3	NA	TRBJ1-1	TGTGCCAGCAGCTCGGCACAGGGTGGTTTGAACACTGAAGCTTTCTTT	CASSSAQGGLNTEAFF
NA	TRBV6-6	NA	TRBJ1-1	TGTGCCAGCACCCTGTCCTCCGGGACTGAAGCTTTCTTT	CASTLSSGTEAFF
NA	TRBV4-2	NA	TRBJ2-7	TGTGCCAGCAGCCAAGAACAGGGTGGTGGTCCCTACGAGCAGTACTTC	CASSQEQGGGPYEQYF
once	TRBV7-2	NA	TRBJ1-5	TGTGCCAGCAGCCAACGGGGCGCAGGAGGGATTTATAGCAATCAGCCCCAGCATTTT	CASSQRGAGGIYSNQPQHF
NA	TRBV6-5	NA	TRBJ1-2	TGTGCCAGCACCCGCGCCGGACACCTCTATGGCTACACCTTC	CASTRAGHLYGYTF
NA	TRBV30	NA	TRBJ1-5	TGTGCCTGGAGTGTATCTCGGACCAAAGGTAGCAATCAGCCCCAGCATTTT	CAWSVSRTKGSNQPQHF
few	TRBV14	TRBD1	TRBJ2-7	TGTGCCAGCAGTCCCGGGACAGGGTTATACGAGCAGTACTTC	CASSPGTGLYEQYF
NA	TRBV9	TRBD2	TRBJ2-1	TGTGCCAGCAGCGTTACACCGTCGCGTGACGGGAGGGCCGACAATGAGCAGTTCTTC	CASSVTPSRDGRADNEQFF
NA	TRBV6-6	NA	TRBJ2-3	TGTGCCAGCATCCCCGGCGGTGGAAGCACAGATACGCAGTATTTT	CASIPGGGSTDTQYF
NA	TRBV7-9	NA	TRBJ2-5	TGTGCCAGCAGCTTTCTGGCAGGCCAAGAGACCCAGTACTTC	CASSFLAGQETQYF